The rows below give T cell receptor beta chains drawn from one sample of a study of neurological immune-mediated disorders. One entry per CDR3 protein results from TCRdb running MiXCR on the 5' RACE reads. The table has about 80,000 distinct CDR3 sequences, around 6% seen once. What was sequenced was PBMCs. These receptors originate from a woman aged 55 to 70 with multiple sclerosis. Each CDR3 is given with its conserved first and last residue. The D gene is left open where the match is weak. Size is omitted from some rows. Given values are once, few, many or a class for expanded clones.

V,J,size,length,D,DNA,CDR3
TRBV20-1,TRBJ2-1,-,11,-,TGCAGTGTTCGCAGGGCCGATGAGCAGTTCTTC,CSVRRADEQFF
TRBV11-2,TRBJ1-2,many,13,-,TGTGCCAGCAGCTTAGTCAGGGGCTATGGCTACACCTTC,CASSLVRGYGYTF
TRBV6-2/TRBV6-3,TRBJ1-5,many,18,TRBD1,TGTGCCAGCCAGCATACGGACAGGGGGCAAGGGGGCAATCAGCCCCAGCATTTT,CASQHTDRGQGGNQPQHF
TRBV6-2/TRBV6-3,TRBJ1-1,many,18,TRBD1,TGTGCCAGCAGTTACCCCGGGACAGGGTCCGGTCGCTTCACTGAAGCTTTCTTT,CASSYPGTGSGRFTEAFF
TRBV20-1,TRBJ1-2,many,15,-,TGCAGTGCTAGAGATCGCACAGGCGCCAACTATGGCTACACCTTC,CSARDRTGANYGYTF
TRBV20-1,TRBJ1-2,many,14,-,TGCAGTGCTAGACCCCCAGGGTTTGTCTATGGCTACACCTTC,CSARPPGFVYGYTF
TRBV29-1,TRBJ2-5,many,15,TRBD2,TGCAGCGTCGTAGCGGGGGGGCTATTTTTTGAGACCCAGTACTTC,CSVVAGGLFFETQYF
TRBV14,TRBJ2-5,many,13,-,TGTGCCAGCAGCCAAGATCAGGAGACCTCTCGATACTTC,CASSQDQETSRYF
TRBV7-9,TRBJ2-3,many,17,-,TGTGCCAGCAGCTTAGGAGTTGCAGGTCCTCGGGCAGATACGCAGTATTTT,CASSLGVAGPRADTQYF
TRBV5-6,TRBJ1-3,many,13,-,TGTGCCAGCAGCTTGGAGGAGGGAAACACCATATATTTT,CASSLEEGNTIYF
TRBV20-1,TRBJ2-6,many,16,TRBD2,TGCAGTGCTCCACTAGCGGGGTTCTCTGGGGCCAACGTCCTGACTTTC,CSAPLAGFSGANVLTF
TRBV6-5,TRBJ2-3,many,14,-,TGTGCCAGCAGTTACTCGAAACGGGCAGATACGCAGTATTTT,CASSYSKRADTQYF
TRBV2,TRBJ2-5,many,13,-,TGTGCCAGCAGTGAAGCTAGAACAGAGACCCAGTACTTC,CASSEARTETQYF
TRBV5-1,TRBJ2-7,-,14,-,TGCGCCAGCAGCTTGGAGGCCGTCACCTACGAGCAGTACTTC,CASSLEAVTYEQYF
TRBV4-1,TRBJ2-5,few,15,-,TGCGCCAGCAGCCAAGTACTGGGGGTATACGAGACCCAGTACTTC,CASSQVLGVYETQYF
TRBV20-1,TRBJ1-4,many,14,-,TGCAGTTCCTACGTGGGACGGGGTGGTGAAAAACTGTTTTTT,CSSYVGRGGEKLFF
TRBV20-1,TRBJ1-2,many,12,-,TGCAGTGCTAGAGGACCGGTGGATGGCTACACCTTC,CSARGPVDGYTF
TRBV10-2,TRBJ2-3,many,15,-,TGCGCCAGCGAGTTAGGGTTTAAAAGGTCAGATACGCAGTATTTT,CASELGFKRSDTQYF
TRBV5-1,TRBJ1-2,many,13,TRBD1,TGCGCCAGCAGCTCCACCGGGACAGTTGGCTATGCCTTC,CASSSTGTVGYAF
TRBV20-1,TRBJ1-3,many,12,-,TGCAGTGCTACCCTGTCTGGAAACACCATATATTTT,CSATLSGNTIYF
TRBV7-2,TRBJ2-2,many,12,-,TGTGCCAGCAGCTTAGGGGCCGGGGAGCTGTTTTTT,CASSLGAGELFF